The clone carrying this T cell receptor (beta chain) was found once. The data were taken from a study of blood T cell repertoires in COVID-19. The table came from immunoSEQ multiplex PCR; TCRdb's copy has only in-frame clones and leaves some out. The sample has more than 200,000 clones, 70% to 90% seen once. Per the germline V gene, CDR1 is SNHLY and CDR2 is FYNNEI. This CDR3 region has 17 residues. J lost 1 base, V lost 4 bases, and 12 bases had no gene match. The V call is TRBV2, the J call TRBJ1-2, with 7 bases identical to TRBD1. The sequence came from a young man with active or convalescent COVID-19. The sequenced sample consisted of peripheral blood. CDR3 DNA sequence: TGTGCCAGCAGTGTACGAGGGGGCAGATCGTATAACTATGGCTACACCTTC. Protein: CASSVRGGRSYNYGYTF.